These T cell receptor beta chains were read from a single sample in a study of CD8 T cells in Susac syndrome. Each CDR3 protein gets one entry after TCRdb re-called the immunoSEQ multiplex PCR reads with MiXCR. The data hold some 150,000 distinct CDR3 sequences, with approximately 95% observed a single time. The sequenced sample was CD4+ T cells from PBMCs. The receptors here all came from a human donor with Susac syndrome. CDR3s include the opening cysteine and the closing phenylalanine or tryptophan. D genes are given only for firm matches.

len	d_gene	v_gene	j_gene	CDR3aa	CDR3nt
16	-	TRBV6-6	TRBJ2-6	CASTKGQAPGANVLTF	TGTGCCAGCACCAAGGGGCAGGCCCCTGGGGCCAACGTCCTGACTTTC
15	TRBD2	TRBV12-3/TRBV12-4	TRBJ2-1	CASSLTSGGDNEQFF	TGTGCCAGCAGCCTGACTAGCGGGGGGGACAATGAGCAGTTCTTC
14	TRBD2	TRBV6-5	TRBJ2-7	CASSYTSGAYEQYF	TGTGCCAGCAGTTATACTAGCGGGGCCTACGAGCAGTACTTC
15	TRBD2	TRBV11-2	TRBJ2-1	CASSSTSGVNNEQFF	TGTGCCAGCAGCTCGACTAGCGGGGTCAACAATGAGCAGTTCTTC
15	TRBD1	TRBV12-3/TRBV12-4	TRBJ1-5	CASRVGTGGNQPQHF	TGTGCCAGCCGAGTCGGGACAGGGGGCAATCAGCCCCAGCATTTT
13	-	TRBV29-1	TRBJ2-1	CSVDVEGNNEQFF	TGCAGCGTTGATGTAGAGGGAAACAATGAGCAGTTCTTC
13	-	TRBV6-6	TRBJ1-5	CASIWPGAQPQHF	TGTGCCAGTATTTGGCCAGGGGCTCAGCCCCAGCATTTT
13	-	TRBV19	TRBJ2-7	CASSIMGAYEQYF	TGTGCCAGTAGTATAATGGGGGCCTACGAGCAGTACTTC
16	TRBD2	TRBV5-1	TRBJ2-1	CASSLRGGSSYNEQFF	TGCGCCAGCAGCTTACGGGGCGGGAGCTCCTACAATGAGCAGTTCTTC
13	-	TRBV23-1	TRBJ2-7	CASSQNDFYEQYF	TGCGCCAGCAGTCAAAACGATTTCTACGAGCAGTACTTC
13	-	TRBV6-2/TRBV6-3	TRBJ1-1	CASSPFPNTEAFF	TGTGCCAGCAGTCCCTTCCCAAACACTGAAGCTTTCTTT
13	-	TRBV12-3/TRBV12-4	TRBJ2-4	CASTDDLAYFLWF	TGTGCCAGCACCGATGATCTAGCTTACTTCCTGTGGTTC
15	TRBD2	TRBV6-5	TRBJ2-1	CASSYPSGGINEQFF	TGTGCCAGCAGTTACCCTAGCGGGGGGATCAATGAGCAGTTCTTC
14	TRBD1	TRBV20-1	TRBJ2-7	CSAESTTGAYEQYF	TGCAGTGCGGAATCGACTACAGGGGCCTACGAGCAGTACTTC